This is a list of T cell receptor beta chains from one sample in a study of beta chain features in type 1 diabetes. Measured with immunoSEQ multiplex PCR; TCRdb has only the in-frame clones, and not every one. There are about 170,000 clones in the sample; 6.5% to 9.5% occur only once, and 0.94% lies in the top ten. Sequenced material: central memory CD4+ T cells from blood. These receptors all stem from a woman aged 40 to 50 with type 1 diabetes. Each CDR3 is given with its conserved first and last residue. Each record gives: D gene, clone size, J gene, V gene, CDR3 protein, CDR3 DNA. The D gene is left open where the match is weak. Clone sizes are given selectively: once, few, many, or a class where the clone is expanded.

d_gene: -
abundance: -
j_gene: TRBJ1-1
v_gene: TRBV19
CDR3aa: CASTPSRGYTEAFF
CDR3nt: TGTGCCAGTACCCCCTCGCGGGGTTACACTGAAGCTTTCTTT

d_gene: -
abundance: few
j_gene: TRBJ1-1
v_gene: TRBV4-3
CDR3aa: CASSQGSTGTEAFF
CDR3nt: TGCGCCAGCAGCCAAGGAAGTACGGGGACTGAAGCTTTCTTT

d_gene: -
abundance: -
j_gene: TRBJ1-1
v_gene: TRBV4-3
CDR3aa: CASSAQFMNTEAFF
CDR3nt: TGCGCCAGCAGCGCACAGTTTATGAACACTGAAGCTTTCTTT

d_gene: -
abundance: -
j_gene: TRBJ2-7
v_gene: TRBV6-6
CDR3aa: CASSRGHNEQYF
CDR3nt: TGTGCCAGCAGTCGGGGACACAACGAGCAGTACTTC

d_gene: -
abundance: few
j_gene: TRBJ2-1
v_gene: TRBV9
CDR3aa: CASTTAGNYNEQFF
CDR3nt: TGTGCCAGCACCACCGCCGGGAACTACAATGAGCAGTTCTTC

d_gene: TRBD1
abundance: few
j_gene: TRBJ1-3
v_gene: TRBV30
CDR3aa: CAWSKTGGSGNTIYF
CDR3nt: TGTGCCTGGAGTAAAACAGGGGGATCTGGAAACACCATATATTTT

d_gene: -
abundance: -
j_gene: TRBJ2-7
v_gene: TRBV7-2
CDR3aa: CASSPEGYRESPYEQYF
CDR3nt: TGTGCCAGCAGCCCCGAAGGGTACAGGGAGTCTCCCTACGAGCAGTACTTC

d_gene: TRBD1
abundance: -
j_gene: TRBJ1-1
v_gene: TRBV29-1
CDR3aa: CSVERTGQNTEAFF
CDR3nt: TGCAGCGTTGAAAGGACAGGTCAAAATACTGAAGCTTTCTTT

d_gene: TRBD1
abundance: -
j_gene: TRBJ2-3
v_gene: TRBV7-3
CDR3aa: CASSLVGQGTDTQYF
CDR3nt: TGTGCCAGCAGCTTAGTGGGACAGGGCACGGATACGCAGTATTTT

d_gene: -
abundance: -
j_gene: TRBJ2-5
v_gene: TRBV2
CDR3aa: CASSSEAPGVETQYF
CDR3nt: TGTGCCAGCAGTTCCGAGGCTCCGGGAGTCGAGACCCAGTACTTC

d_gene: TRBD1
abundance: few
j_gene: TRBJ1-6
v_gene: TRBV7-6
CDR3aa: CASSLGTGSNSPLHF
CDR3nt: TGTGCCAGCAGCTTAGGGACAGGGAGTAATTCACCCCTCCACTTT

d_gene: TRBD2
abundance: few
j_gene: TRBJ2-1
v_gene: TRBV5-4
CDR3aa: CASSFGRTSGSVEQFF
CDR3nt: TGTGCCAGCAGCTTTGGAAGGACTAGCGGGAGCGTTGAGCAGTTCTTC

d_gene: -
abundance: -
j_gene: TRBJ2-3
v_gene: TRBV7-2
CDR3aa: CASSPVTDTQYF
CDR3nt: TGTGCCAGCAGCCCGGTCACAGATACGCAGTATTTT

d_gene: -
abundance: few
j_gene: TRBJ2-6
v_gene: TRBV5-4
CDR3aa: CASSQETGDGANVLTF
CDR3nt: TGTGCCAGCAGCCAAGAGACGGGAGATGGGGCCAACGTCCTGACTTTC

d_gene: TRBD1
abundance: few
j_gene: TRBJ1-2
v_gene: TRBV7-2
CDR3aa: CASSLDRGLPYGYTF
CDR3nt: TGTGCCAGCAGCCTGGACAGGGGGCTCCCCTATGGCTACACCTTC

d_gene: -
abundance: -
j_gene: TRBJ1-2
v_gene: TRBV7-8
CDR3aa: CASSLGGPNYGYTF
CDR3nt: TGTGCCAGCAGCTTGGGGGGGCCTAACTATGGCTACACCTTC

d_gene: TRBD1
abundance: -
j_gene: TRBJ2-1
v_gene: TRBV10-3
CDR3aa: CAIQDRAQGDEQFF
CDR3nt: TGTGCCATCCAGGACCGGGCCCAGGGGGATGAGCAGTTCTTC

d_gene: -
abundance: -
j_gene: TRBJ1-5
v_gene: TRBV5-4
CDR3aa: CASSRQGTGQPQHF
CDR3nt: TGTGCCAGCAGCCGTCAGGGCACAGGGCAGCCCCAGCATTTT

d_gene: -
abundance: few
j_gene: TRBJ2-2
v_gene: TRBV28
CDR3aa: CASSPNVGELFF
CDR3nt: TGTGCCAGCAGTCCAAATGTCGGGGAGCTGTTTTTT

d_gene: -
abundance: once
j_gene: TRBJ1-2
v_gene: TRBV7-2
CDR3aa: CASSPGVTNGYTF
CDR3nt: TGTGCCAGCAGCCCCGGTGTTACGAATGGCTACACCTTC

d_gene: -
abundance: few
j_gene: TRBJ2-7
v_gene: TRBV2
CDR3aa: CASDKTGNADEQYF
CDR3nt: TGTGCCAGCGACAAAACAGGTAACGCTGACGAGCAGTACTTC

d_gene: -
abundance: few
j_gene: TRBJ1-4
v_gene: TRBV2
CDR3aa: CASRIGVKGEKLFF
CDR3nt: TGTGCCAGCCGGATCGGGGTAAAGGGTGAAAAACTGTTTTTT

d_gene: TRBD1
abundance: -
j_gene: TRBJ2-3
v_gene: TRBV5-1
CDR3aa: CASSLVGQGKDTQYF
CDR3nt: TGCGCCAGCAGCTTGGTGGGACAGGGGAAAGATACGCAGTATTTT

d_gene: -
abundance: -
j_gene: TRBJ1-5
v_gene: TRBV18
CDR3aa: CASSRSLGEDQPQHF
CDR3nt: TGTGCCAGCTCACGCTCTCTTGGGGAGGATCAGCCCCAGCATTTT

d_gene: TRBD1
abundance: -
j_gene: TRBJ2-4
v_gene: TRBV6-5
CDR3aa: CASSQQGAAKNIQYF
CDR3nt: TGTGCCAGCAGCCAACAGGGGGCTGCCAAAAACATTCAGTACTTC

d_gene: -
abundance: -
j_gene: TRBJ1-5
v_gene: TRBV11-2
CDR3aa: CASSLGRTGKQPQHF
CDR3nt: TGTGCCAGCAGCTTAGGTCGAACAGGAAAACAGCCCCAGCATTTT

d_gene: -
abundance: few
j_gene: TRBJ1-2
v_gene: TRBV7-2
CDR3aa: CASSTPVETLNYGYTF
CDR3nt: TGTGCCAGCAGCACGCCCGTGGAGACCTTAAACTATGGCTACACCTTC

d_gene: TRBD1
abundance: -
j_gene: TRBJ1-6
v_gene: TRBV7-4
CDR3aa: CARGGQGDNSPLHF
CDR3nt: TGTGCCAGGGGTGGACAGGGGGATAATTCACCCCTCCACTTT

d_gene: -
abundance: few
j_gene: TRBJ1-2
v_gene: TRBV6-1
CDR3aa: CASGGTLTVNYGYTF
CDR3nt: TGTGCCAGCGGAGGCACCCTAACGGTCAACTATGGCTACACCTTC

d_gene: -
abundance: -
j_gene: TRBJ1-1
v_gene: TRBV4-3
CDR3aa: CASSRINEGPEAFF
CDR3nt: TGCGCCAGCAGCCGGATCAACGAGGGCCCCGAAGCTTTCTTT

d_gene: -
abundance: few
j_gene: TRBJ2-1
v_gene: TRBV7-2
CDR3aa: CASSLAGGPEDEQFF
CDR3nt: TGTGCCAGCAGCTTAGCGGGGGGGCCGGAAGATGAGCAGTTCTTC

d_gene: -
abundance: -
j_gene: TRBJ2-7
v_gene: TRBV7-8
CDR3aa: CASKVRGEFYESGDDRQYF
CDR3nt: TGTGCCAGCAAGGTCCGCGGGGAGTTTTACGAGTCGGGCGATGATAGGCAGTACTTC

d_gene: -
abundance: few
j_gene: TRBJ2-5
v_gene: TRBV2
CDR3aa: CASSEETQYF
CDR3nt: TGTGCCAGCAGCGAGGAGACCCAGTACTTC

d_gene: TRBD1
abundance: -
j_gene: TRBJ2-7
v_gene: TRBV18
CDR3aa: CASSPGQGKDEQYF
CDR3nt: TGTGCCAGCTCACCCGGACAGGGTAAGGACGAGCAGTACTTC

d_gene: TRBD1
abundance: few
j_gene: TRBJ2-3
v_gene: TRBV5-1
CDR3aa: CASSIGGQVDTQYF
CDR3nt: TGCGCCAGCAGCATCGGGGGACAGGTAGATACGCAGTATTTT

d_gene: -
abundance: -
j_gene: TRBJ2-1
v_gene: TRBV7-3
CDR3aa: CASSLTGNEQFF
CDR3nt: TGTGCCAGCAGCTTAACCGGTAATGAGCAGTTCTTC

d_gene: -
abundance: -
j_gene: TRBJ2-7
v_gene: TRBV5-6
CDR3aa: CASSLWRVGEQYF
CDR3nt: TGTGCCAGCAGCTTGTGGAGGGTGGGCGAGCAGTACTTC

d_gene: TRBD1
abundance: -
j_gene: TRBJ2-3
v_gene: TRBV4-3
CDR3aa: CASSATDRANGQYF
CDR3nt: TGCGCCAGCAGCGCGACGGACAGGGCCAATGGGCAGTATTTT

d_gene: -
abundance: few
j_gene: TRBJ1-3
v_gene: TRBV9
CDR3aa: CASSEGGFGNTIYF
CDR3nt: TGTGCCAGCAGCGAGGGAGGGTTTGGAAACACCATATATTTT

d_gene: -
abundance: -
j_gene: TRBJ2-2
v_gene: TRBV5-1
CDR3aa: CASGPGQDTGELFF
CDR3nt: TGCGCCTCAGGGCCAGGGCAGGACACCGGGGAGCTGTTTTTT

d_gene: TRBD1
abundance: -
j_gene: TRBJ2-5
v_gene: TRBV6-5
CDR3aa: CASSPTGWVRETQYF
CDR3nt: TGTGCCAGCAGCCCGACAGGGTGGGTTCGAGAGACCCAGTACTTC

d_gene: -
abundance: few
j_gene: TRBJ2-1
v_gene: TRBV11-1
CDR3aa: CASEEYSYNEQFF
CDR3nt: TGTGCCAGCGAGGAGTACTCCTACAATGAGCAGTTCTTC

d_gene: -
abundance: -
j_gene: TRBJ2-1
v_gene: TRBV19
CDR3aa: CASSNRDNYNEQFF
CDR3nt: TGTGCCAGTAGTAACCGGGACAACTACAATGAGCAGTTCTTC

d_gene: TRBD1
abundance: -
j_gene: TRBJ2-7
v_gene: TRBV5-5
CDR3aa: CASSFRDRSEDEQYF
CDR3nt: TGTGCCAGCAGCTTTCGGGACAGAAGTGAGGACGAGCAGTACTTC

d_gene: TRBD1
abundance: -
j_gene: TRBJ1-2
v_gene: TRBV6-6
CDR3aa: CASRKGQGDGYGYTF
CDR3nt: TGTGCCAGCAGAAAGGGACAGGGAGACGGCTATGGCTACACCTTC

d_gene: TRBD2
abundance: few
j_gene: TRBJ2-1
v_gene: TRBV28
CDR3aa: CASSPGGAGGNEQFF
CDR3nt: TGTGCCAGCAGTCCCGGGGGGGCTGGTGGCAATGAGCAGTTCTTC

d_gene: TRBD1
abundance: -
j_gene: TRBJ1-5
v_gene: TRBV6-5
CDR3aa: CASRGQGSNQPQHF
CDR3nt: TGTGCCAGCAGGGGACAGGGAAGCAATCAGCCCCAGCATTTT

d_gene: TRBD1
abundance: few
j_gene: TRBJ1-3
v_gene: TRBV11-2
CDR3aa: CASSLGQGVRWENTIYF
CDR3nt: TGTGCCAGCAGCTTGGGACAGGGAGTTCGGTGGGAAAACACCATATATTTT

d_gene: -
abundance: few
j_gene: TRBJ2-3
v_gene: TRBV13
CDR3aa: CASSTGPLDTQYF
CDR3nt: TGTGCCAGCAGCACAGGGCCCTTGGATACGCAGTATTTT

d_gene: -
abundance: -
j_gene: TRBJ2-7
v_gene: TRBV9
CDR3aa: CAVQEQYF
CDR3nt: TGTGCCGTCCAAGAGCAGTACTTC

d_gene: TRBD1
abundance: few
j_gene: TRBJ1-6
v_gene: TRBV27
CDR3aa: CASSFQPPQGAFGSPLHF
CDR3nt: TGTGCCAGCAGTTTTCAACCTCCACAGGGGGCGTTCGGTTCACCCCTCCACTTT

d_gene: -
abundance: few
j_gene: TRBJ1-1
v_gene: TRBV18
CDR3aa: CASSQGTDSTEAFF
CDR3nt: TGTGCCAGCTCTCAAGGGACTGATAGCACTGAAGCTTTCTTT

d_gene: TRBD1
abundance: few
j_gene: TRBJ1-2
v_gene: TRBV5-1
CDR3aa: CASSLVSGGRGYTF
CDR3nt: TGCGCCAGCAGCTTGGTTTCAGGGGGCCGGGGCTACACCTTC

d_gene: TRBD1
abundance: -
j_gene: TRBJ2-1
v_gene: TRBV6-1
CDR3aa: CASRPGQGRNEQFF
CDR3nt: TGTGCCAGCAGGCCGGGACAGGGTCGGAATGAGCAGTTCTTC

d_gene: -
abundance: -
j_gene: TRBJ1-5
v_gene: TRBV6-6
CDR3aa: CASTRNSNQPQHF
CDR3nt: TGTGCCAGCACTAGGAATAGCAATCAGCCCCAGCATTTT

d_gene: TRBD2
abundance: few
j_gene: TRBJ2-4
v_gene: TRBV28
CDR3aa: CASSESGGVAKNIQYF
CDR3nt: TGTGCCAGCAGCGAATCGGGAGGGGTAGCCAAAAACATTCAGTACTTC

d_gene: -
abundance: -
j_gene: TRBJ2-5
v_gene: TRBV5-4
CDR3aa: CASRGGQSQETQYF
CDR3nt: TGTGCCAGCAGGGGGGGACAGAGTCAAGAGACCCAGTACTTC

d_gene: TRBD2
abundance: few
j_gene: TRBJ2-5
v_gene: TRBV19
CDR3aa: CASSRTGGRETQYF
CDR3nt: TGTGCCAGTAGTAGGACGGGGGGGCGAGAGACCCAGTACTTC

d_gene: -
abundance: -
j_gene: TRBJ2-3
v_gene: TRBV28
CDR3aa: CASRNRGDTQYF
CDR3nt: TGTGCCAGCAGAAATAGGGGAGATACGCAGTATTTT

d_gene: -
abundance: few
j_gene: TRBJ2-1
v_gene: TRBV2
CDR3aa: CASSRGSNPYNEQFF
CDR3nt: TGTGCCAGCAGTAGGGGCTCTAATCCCTACAATGAGCAGTTCTTC